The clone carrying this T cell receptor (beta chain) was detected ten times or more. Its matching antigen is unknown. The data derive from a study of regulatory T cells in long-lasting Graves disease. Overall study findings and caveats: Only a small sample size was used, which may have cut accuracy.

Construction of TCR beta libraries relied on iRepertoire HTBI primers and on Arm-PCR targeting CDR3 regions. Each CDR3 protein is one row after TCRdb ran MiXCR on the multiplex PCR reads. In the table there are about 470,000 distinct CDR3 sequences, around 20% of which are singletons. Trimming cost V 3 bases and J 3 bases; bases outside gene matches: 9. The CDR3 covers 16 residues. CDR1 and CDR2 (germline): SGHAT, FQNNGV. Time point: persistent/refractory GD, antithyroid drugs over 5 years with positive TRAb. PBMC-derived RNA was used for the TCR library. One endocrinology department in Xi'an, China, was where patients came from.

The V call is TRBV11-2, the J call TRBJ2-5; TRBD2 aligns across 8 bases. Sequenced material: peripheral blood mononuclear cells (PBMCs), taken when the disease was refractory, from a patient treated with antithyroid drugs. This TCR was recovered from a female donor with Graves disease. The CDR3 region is CASSFLPGTREETQYF. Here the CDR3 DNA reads TGTGCCAGCAGCTTCTTGCCAGGGACTAGGGAAGAGACCCAGTACTTC. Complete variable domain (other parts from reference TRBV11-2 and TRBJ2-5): EAGVAQSPRYKIIEKRQSVAFWCNPISGHATLYWYQQILGQGPKLLIQFQNNGVVDDSQLPKDRFSAERLKGVDSTLKIQPAKLEDSAVYLCASSFLPGTREETQYFGPGTRLLVL.